The clone carrying this TCR beta chain was counted many times. What it binds is unknown. The germline V gene encodes CDR1 LNHDA and CDR2 SQIVND (reference sequence). V was shortened by 7 bases and J by 0 bases, with 12 bases between the two germline ends. The CDR3 is made up of 15 amino acids. This record comes from a study of Graves' ophthalmopathy and Graves' hyperthyroidism. General study points: Most expanded clonotypes in thyroid above 0.001 frequency also showed up in blood.

No ophthalmopathy within 18 months of follow-up signified stable hyperthyroidism. None of the included patients had other autoimmune diseases, uncontrolled infections, pregnancy or lactation, as these led to exclusion. For repertoire sequencing, the TCR beta CDR3 regions were amplified from RNA transcripts. HTBI primers were employed in first-round RT-PCR, then a second-round multiplex PCR followed. TCRdb re-analysed the multiplex PCR reads in MiXCR, keeping a single row per CDR3 protein. The sample has about 400,000 distinct CDR3 sequences, more than 20% seen once. The clonotype comes from a woman under 30 with stable Graves' hyperthyroidism. The sample was peripheral blood. The V and J genes are TRBV19 and TRBJ2-2, with D possibly TRBD1 on 5 matching bases. CDR3 DNA sequence: TGTGCCAGTACAAAGGGGTCTGCGAACACCGGGGAGCTGTTTTTT. Amino acid sequence: CASTKGSANTGELFF.